The clone carrying this T cell receptor (beta chain) was observed many times. Time point in this sample: sample taken at primary tumor resection. Whole RNA, which was extracted from tumor, nontumor lung tissue or frozen PBMC, was sequenced without any cell sorting. A unique molecular identifier was carried by every single TCR cDNA molecule. MiXCR, applied by TCRdb to the 5' RACE reads, yields one record per CDR3 protein. The table shows about 44,000 distinct CDR3 sequences, with approximately 15% occurring only once. The data belong to a study of spatial heterogeneity in lung cancer. In the study overall: A consistent excess of beta-chain over alpha-chain sequences was detected.

Trimming shortened V by 8 bases and J by 2 bases, and 9 bases separated the two germline ends. This CDR3 region has 12 residues. Germline CDR1 and CDR2: ENHRY and SYGVKD. This clonotype was obtained from a male donor with early-stage non-small cell lung cancer. The gene calls are TRBV10-3 and TRBJ2-5; possibly TRBD2 for D (5 bases). The specimen comprised PBMCs, sampled at surgery. The CDR3 protein is CAIGGLQETQYF. The DNA of the CDR3 is TGTGCCATCGGCGGGTTACAAGAGACCCAGTACTTC.